The 6 T cell receptor beta chains reported below all come from one sample, sequenced in a study of neoadjuvant nivolumab and ipilimumab in lung cancer (dated by TCRdb to 2019 to 2021). Library prep was done by the immunoSEQ multiplex PCR assay. TCRdb carries this immuneACCESS record with in-frame sequences only. Its versions omit some clonotypes, under half of them owing to an unresolved V gene in the studies checked, with the rest unexplained. Present in this sample are about 13,000 clones, under 70% of which were seen just once. The ten most abundant clones make up around 25% of the sample. Explained via the paper, the time point label denotes: at surgical resection after neoadjuvant nivolumab +/- ipilimumab. The input for sequencing was peripheral blood, taken after neoadjuvant nivolumab, alone or with ipilimumab, at or shortly before surgery. These receptors all stem from an adult with non-small cell lung cancer.

The chain uses TRBV18 and TRBJ2-3; no clear D gene. Germline-derived CDR1 and CDR2 are KGHSH and LQKENI. Between the trimmed V and J ends, which lost 3 bases and 3 bases, there was a span of 10 bases. This CDR3 is built from 14 residues. CDR3 coding DNA: TGTGCCAGCTCACCGAACCTCGAGACAGATACGCAGTATTTT. It specifies CASSPNLETDTQYF.

The rearrangement links TRBV30 to TRBJ1-5, with D uncertain. CDR1 is GTSNPN and CDR2 is SVGIG in the germline V gene (reference sequence). Trimming took off 1 base at V and 1 base at J, with 5 bases between the two ends. This CDR3 comprises 13 residues. The CDR3 nucleotides are TGTGCCTGGAGTGCTACGAGCAATCAGCCCCAGCATTTT. It translates to CAWSATSNQPQHF.

The genes are TRBV18 and TRBJ1-5; D unclear. The CDR3 loop spans 15 amino acids. CDR1 is KGHSH and CDR2 is LQKENI in the germline V gene. V was clipped by 3 bases and J by 5 bases, with 14 bases between them. The CDR3 sequence: CASSPIEGRDQPQHF. The DNA for the CDR3 is TGTGCCAGCTCACCGATCGAAGGCCGCGATCAGCCCCAGCATTTT.

This clone is a singleton in its sample. The rearrangement links TRBV29-1 to TRBJ1-1, with D maybe TRBD1 (5 bases). Germline V lookup: CDR1 SQVTM, CDR2 ANQGSEA. CDR3 length equals 13 residues. The V end was cut by 3 bases, the J end by 5 bases, with 13 bases between. CDR3 DNA: TGCAGCGTTGAGAGGTCCTGGGGGACTGAAGCTTTCTTT. Translation: CSVERSWGTEAFF.

The gene calls are TRBV5-5 and TRBJ1-3; D is undetermined. CDR1 SGHKS and CDR2 YYEKEE come from the germline V gene (reference sequence). This CDR3 spans 11 amino acids. V lost 2 bases and J 3 bases, leaving 0 bases between the germline ends. The chain's CDR3 is CASSFGNTIYF. DNA for the CDR3: TGTGCCAGCAGCTTTGGAAACACCATATATTTT.

The V gene is TRBV11-1, the J gene TRBJ2-1; no clear D. Trimming left V 1 base short and J 4 bases short, with 8 bases between. This CDR3 is built from 14 residues. CDR1 and CDR2 (germline): SGHAT, FQDESV (reference sequence). Here the CDR3 DNA reads TGTGCCAGCAGCTTAGGTCAGCCTTACAATGAGCAGTTCTTC. This sequence encodes CASSLGQPYNEQFF.